These T cell receptor beta chains were read from a single sample in a study of T cell therapy after organ transplantation. Assay: immunoSEQ multiplex PCR; the TCRdb copy retains only in-frame clones and omits some. The sample has some 5,000 clones; 65% to 70% are singletons. No cognate antigen is known for these TCRs. Sequenced material: CD8+ T cells from blood, taken after autologous CMV-specific T cell therapy. Receptors were obtained from a human patient who had received a solid organ transplant and had CMV disease. Part of the T cell pool may stem from the graft donor. Both conserved end residues are trimmed from each CDR3. A D gene is named only where the DNA matches it firmly.

. TRBV6-1 ASSETLTFQAF
TRBD1 TRBV6-5 ASSLGQGPTEAF
. TRBV2 ASLNEGYTNEKLF
TRBD1 TRBV7-9 ASSPGQGASYEQY
. TRBV7-9 ASSVGAGQPQH
TRBD1 TRBV7-2 ASSTGTGGLVKETQY
TRBD1 TRBV6-4 ASSATGGDTGELF
TRBD1 TRBV19 ASSIGQGDGYEQY
. TRBV19 ASIRTGANVLT
. TRBV27 ASSVAGINEQF
. TRBV4-2 ASSQGTATYNEQF
. TRBV27 ASSLTVTDTQY
. TRBV6-5 ASTQGGNNQPQH
TRBD1 TRBV25-1 ASSEWDRPIYGYT
. TRBV28 ASSFGTDYGYT
. TRBV11-2 ASSLEGRSAYNEQF
TRBD1 TRBV7-2 ASSLPDRVAYEQY
. TRBV7-9 ASSQLPDRTNTEAF
. TRBV4-2 ASSQGVLAGTGELF
. TRBV2 ASSPSSTEAF
. TRBV21-1 ASSKAGPDPPYEQY
TRBD1 TRBV7-2 ASSVEGQGYADTQY
TRBD1 TRBV6-7 ASSYSNTGGGNGYT
. TRBV11-3 ASSSHNSGNTIY
TRBD2 TRBV6-5 ASSSLAGGLNEQF
TRBD1 TRBV30 ACVGGQGVL
. TRBV2 ASSEGFVLNNEQF
. TRBV7-2 ASSLGHRTSLEIGELF
. TRBV5-6 ASSWEVENNEQF
. TRBV4-3 ASSLTSGWTEAF
. TRBV7-9 ASSLGLAQETQY